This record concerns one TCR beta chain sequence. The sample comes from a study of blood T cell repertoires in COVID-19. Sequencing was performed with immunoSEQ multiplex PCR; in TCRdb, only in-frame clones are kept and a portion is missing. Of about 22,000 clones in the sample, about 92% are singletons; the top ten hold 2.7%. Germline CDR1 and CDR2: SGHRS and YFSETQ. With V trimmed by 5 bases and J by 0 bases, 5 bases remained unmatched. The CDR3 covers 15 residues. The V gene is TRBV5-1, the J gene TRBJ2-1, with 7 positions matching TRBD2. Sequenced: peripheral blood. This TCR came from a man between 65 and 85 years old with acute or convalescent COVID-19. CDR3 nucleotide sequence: TGCGCCAGCAGGCAACTAGCGAACTCCTACAATGAGCAGTTCTTC. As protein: CASRQLANSYNEQFF.